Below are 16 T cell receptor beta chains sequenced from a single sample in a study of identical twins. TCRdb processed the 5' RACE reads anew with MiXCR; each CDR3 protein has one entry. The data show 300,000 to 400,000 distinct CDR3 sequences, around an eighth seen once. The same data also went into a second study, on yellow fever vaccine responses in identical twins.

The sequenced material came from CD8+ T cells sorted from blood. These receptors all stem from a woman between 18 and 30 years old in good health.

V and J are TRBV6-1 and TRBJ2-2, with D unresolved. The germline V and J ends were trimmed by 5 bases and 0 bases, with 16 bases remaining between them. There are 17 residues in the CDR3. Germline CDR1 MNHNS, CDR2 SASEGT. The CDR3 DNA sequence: TGTGCCAGCAGTATAACCGCCGACATTTCGAACACCGGGGAGCTGTTTTTT. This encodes CASSITADISNTGELFF.

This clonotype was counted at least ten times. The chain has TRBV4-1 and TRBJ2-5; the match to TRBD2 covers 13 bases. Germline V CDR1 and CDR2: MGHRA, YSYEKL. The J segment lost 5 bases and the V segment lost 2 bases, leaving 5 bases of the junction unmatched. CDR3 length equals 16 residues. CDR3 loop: CASSQTSGGAGETQYF. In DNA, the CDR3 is TGCGCCAGCAGCCAAACTAGCGGGGGGGCTGGGGAGACCCAGTACTTC.

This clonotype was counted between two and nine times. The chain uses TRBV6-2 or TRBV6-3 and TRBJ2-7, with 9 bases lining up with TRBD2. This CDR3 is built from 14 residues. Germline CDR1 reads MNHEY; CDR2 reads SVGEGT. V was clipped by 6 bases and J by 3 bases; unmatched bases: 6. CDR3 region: CASRGSGGFYEQYV. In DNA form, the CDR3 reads TGTGCCAGCAGGGGTAGCGGGGGTTTCTACGAGCAGTACGTC.

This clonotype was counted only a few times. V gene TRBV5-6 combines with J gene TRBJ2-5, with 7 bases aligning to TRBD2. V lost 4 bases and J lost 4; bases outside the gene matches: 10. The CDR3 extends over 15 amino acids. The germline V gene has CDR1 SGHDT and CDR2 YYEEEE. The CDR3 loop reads CASSLAGGTPETQYF. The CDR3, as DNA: TGTGCCAGCAGCCTCGCCGGGGGGACCCCAGAGACCCAGTACTTC. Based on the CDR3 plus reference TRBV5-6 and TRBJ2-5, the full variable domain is DAGVTQSPTHLIKTRGQQVTLRCSPKSGHDTVSWYQQALGQGPQFIFQYYEEEERQRGNFPDRFSGHQFPNYSSELNVNALLLGDSALYLCASSLAGGTPETQYFGPGTRLLVL.

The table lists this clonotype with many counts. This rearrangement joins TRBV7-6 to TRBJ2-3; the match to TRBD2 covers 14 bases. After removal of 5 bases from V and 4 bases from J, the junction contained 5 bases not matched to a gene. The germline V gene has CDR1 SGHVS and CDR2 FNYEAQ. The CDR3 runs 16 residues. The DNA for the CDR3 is TGTGCCAGCAGCATGGGACTAGCGGGAGACGCAGATACGCAGTATTTT. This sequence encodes CASSMGLAGDADTQYF.

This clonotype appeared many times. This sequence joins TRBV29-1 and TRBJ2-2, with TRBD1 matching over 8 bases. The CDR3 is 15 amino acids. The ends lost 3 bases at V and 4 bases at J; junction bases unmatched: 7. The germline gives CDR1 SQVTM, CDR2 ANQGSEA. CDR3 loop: CSVEWETGATGELFF. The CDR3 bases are TGCAGCGTTGAGTGGGAGACAGGGGCCACCGGGGAGCTGTTTTTT.

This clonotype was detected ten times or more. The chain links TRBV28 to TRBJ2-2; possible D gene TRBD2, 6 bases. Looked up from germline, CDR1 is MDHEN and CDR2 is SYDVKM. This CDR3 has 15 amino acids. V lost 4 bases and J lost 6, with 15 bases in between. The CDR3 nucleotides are TGTGCCAGCAGTTATGCCTCACTAGCTCCCGGGGAGCTGTTTTTT. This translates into CASSYASLAPGELFF.

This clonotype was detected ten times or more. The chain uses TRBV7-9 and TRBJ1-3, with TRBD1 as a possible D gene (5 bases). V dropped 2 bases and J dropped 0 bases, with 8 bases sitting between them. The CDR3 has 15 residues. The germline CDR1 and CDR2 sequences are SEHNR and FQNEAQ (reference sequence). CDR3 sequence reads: CASSLTGFSGNTIYF. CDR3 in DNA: TGTGCCAGCAGCTTAACAGGATTCTCTGGAAACACCATATATTTT.

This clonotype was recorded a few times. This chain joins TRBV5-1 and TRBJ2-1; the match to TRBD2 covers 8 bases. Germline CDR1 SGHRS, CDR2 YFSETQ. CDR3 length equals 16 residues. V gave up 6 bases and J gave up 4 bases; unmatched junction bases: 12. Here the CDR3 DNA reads TGCGCCAGCACCCCGGAAAGCGGGAGAAGGTACAATGAGCAGTTCTTC. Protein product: CASTPESGRRYNEQFF. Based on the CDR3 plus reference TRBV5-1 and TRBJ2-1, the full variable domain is KAGVTQTPRYLIKTRGQQVTLSCSPISGHRSVSWYQQTPGQGLQFLFEYFSETQRNKGNFPGRFSGRQFSNSRSEMNVSTLELGDSALYLCASTPESGRRYNEQFFGPGTRLTVL.

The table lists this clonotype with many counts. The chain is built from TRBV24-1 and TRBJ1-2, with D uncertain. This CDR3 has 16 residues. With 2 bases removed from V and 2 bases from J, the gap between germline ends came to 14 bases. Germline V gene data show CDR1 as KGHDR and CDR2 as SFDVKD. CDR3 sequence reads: CATSDSQVAVNYGYTF. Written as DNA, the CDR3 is TGTGCCACCAGTGATTCCCAGGTGGCGGTCAACTATGGCTACACCTTC.

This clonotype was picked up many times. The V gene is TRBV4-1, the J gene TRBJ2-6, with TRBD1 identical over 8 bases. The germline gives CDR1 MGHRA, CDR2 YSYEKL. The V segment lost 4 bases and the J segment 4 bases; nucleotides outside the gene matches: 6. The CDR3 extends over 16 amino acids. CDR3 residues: CASSRDRGSGANVLTF. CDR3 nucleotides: TGCGCCAGCAGCCGAGACAGGGGTTCCGGGGCCAACGTCCTGACTTTC.

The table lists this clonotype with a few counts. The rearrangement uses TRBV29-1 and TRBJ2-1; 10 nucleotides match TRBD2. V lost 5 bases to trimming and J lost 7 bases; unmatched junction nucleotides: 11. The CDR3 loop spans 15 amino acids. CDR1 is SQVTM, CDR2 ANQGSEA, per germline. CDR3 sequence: CSVPLAGYGRNEQFF. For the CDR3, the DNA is TGCAGCGTTCCACTAGCGGGGTATGGGAGGAATGAGCAGTTCTTC.

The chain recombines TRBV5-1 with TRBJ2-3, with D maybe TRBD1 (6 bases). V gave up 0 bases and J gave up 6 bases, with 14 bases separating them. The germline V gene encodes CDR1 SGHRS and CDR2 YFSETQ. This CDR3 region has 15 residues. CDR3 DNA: TGCGCCAGCAGCTTGGAGGACAGTCGGTTTGATACGCAGTATTTT. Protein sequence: CASSLEDSRFDTQYF.

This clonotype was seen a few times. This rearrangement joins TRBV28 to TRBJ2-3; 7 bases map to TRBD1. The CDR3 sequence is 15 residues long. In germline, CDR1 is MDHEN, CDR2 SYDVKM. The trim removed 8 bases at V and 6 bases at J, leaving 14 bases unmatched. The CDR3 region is CASELGQGVRDTQYF. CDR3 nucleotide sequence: TGTGCCAGCGAGTTGGGGCAGGGGGTACGGGATACGCAGTATTTT.

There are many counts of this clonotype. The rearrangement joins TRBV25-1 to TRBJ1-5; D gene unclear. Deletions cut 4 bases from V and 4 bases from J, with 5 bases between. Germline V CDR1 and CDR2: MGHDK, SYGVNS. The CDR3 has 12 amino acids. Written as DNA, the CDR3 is TGTGCCAGCAGTGTGGGGAATCAGCCCCAGCATTTT. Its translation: CASSVGNQPQHF. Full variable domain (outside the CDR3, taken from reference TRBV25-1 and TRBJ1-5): EADIYQTPRYLVIGTGKKITLECSQTMGHDKMYWYQQDPGMELHLIHYSYGVNSTEKGDLSSESTVSRIRTEHFPLTLESARPSHTSQYLCASSVGNQPQHFGDGTRLSIL.

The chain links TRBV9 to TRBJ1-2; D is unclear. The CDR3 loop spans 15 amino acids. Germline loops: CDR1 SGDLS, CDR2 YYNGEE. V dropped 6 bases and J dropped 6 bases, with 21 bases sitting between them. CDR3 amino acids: CASTTPPPGRNGYTF. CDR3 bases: TGTGCCAGCACCACCCCACCCCCCGGGCGGAATGGCTACACCTTC.